The sequence of this T cell receptor beta chain was determined in a study of Ad26.COV2.S vaccination and SARS-CoV-2 variants. Looking at the study overall: Into the muscle, Ad26.COV2.S was dosed once or twice, 56 days apart. Study-wide results and limits: After vaccination, substantial breadth of spike-specific CD8+ and CD4+ responses was reported.

Measured with immunoSEQ multiplex PCR; TCRdb has only the in-frame clones, and not every one. The sample shows around 370,000 clones, 70% to 90% of them seen only once. The CDR3 runs to 15 residues. In germline, CDR1 is SNHLY, CDR2 FYNNEI. The trim removed 2 bases at V and 2 bases at J, leaving 2 bases unmatched. Treatment here: 19 received Ad26.COV2.S at low or high dose, single or two shots; a few received placebo; per-sample allocation not given. Collection of samples fell on day 63 after the first vaccine or placebo injection. As concerns this clone: The antigen is undetermined.

The sequence derives from a person between 18 and 59 years old who received the Ad26.COV2.S COVID-19 vaccine or a placebo. This sequence joins TRBV2 and TRBJ1-3; 8 nucleotides line up with TRBD1. This material consisted of peripheral blood, taken in a trial of Ad26.COV2.S vaccine versus placebo. Here the CDR3 reads CASSEQGAPGNTIYF. DNA of the CDR3: TGTGCCAGCAGTGAACAGGGGGCTCCTGGAAACACCATATATTTT.